This TCR beta chain was identified during a study of chemoradiotherapy in HPV16-positive cancers. Points from the study as a whole: Non-HPV-specific T cells did not expand in tumors during treatment, whereas candidate HPV-specific clones and E7-related motifs did.

In regard to this clone: Its antigen is as yet unknown.

The CDR3 extends over 14 amino acids. Looked up from germline, CDR1 is MDHEN and CDR2 is SYDVKM. With V trimmed by 5 bases and J by 3 bases, 7 bases remained unmatched. The data were produced by immunoSEQ multiplex PCR, yet TCRdb's version contains in-frame clones alone and is incomplete. The data contain tens of thousands of clones, about 91% of them singletons. J is TRBJ2-7 and V is TRBV28; TRBD2 matches 7 bases. This clonotype was sampled from a human donor with HPV-associated anogenital cancer. The source material was blood, sampled from a patient who underwent chemoradiotherapy. CDR3 sequence: CASSRTGTNYEQYF. DNA for the CDR3: TGTGCCAGCAGTAGAACCGGGACTAACTACGAGCAGTACTTC.